The 23 T cell receptor beta chains in this list originate from one sample, sequenced in a study of T cells after yellow fever vaccination. From the 5' RACE reads, TCRdb called clonotypes with MiXCR, one entry per CDR3 protein. The data show around 100,000 distinct CDR3 sequences, 6.5% to 9% seen once. This specimen was CD8+ T cells sorted from PBMCs, taken 45 days after the yellow fever booster vaccination. Receptors were obtained from a man aged 30 to 45 who received the YFV17D yellow fever vaccine.

This clonotype was observed at least ten times. This chain links TRBV11-2 with TRBJ2-1; TRBD2 matches 13 bases. V trimming: 5 bases; J trimming: 2 bases; junction bases outside the gene matches: 9. From germline, CDR1 is SGHAT and CDR2 FQNNGV. This CDR3 has 18 amino acids. CDR3 DNA: TGTGCCAGCAGCCCGCTGCCACTAGCGGGAGGGCCCTACAATGAGCAGTTCTTC. Its translation: CASSPLPLAGGPYNEQFF. Full variable domain (outside the CDR3, taken from reference TRBV11-2 and TRBJ2-1): EAGVAQSPRYKIIEKRQSVAFWCNPISGHATLYWYQQILGQGPKLLIQFQNNGVVDDSQLPKDRFSAERLKGVDSTLKIQPAKLEDSAVYLCASSPLPLAGGPYNEQFFGPGTRLTVL.

This clonotype was seen repeatedly, ten times or more. V and J are TRBV20-1 and TRBJ2-7, with a weak D call TRBD1 (6 bases). V gave up 0 bases and J gave up 3 bases, with 15 bases separating them. The germline V gene encodes CDR1 DFQATT and CDR2 SNEGSKA (reference sequence). There are 15 residues in the CDR3. CDR3 in amino acids: CSARDHTGKDYEQYF. The CDR3 nucleotides read TGCAGTGCTAGAGATCATACAGGGAAAGACTACGAGCAGTACTTC.

This clonotype has a count of ten or more. The chain employs TRBV5-1 and TRBJ2-1, with 8 bases lining up with TRBD1. The CDR3 is made up of 14 amino acids. In germline, CDR1 is SGHRS, CDR2 YFSETQ. V shed 4 bases and J 9 bases; nucleotides not matched to a gene: 9. CDR3 amino acids: CASSNAGQGAEQFF. CDR3 nucleotide sequence: TGCGCCAGCAGCAACGCCGGACAGGGCGCTGAGCAGTTCTTC.

This clonotype was observed a few times. The chain carries TRBV7-9 and TRBJ2-7; the match to TRBD2 covers 10 bases. The CDR3 spans 16 residues. Germline CDR1 and CDR2: SEHNR and FQNEAQ (reference sequence). V shed 4 bases, J shed 5 bases, and the junction held 11 bases outside the gene matches. The CDR3 bases are TGTGCCAGCAGCTGGTTCCTCAGCGGGAGGGCCGACGAGCAGTACTTC. It encodes CASSWFLSGRADEQYF.

The table lists this clonotype with many counts. V is TRBV27 and J is TRBJ2-4; D uncertain. CDR1 is MNHEY, CDR2 SMNVEV, per germline (reference sequence). With 5 bases removed from V and 2 bases from J, the gap between germline ends came to 16 bases. This CDR3 contains 16 residues. Here the CDR3 reads CASSPRSGPSKNIQYF. The CDR3 coding sequence is TGTGCCAGCAGTCCTCGCTCCGGGCCCTCCAAAAACATTCAGTACTTC.

This clonotype was counted ten times or more. The chain has TRBV20-1 and TRBJ2-7; D not certain. The CDR3 contains 13 residues. CDR1 and CDR2 (germline): DFQATT, SNEGSKA (reference sequence). V lost 5 bases, J lost 2 bases, and 13 bases lay in between. This CDR3 reads CSAAGPNPYEQYF. DNA for the CDR3: TGCAGTGCTGCCGGGCCAAACCCCTACGAGCAGTACTTC.

The chain carries TRBV7-9 and TRBJ2-7; D gene unclear. Germline lookup yields CDR1 SEHNR and CDR2 FQNEAQ (reference sequence). This CDR3 has 13 amino acids. Deletions cut 3 bases from V and 2 bases from J, with 8 bases between. The CDR3 DNA reads TGTGCCAGCAGCTTGGGGTTCCCCTACGAGCAGTACTTC. Translated, it gives CASSLGFPYEQYF.

This clonotype was counted many times. V and J are TRBV6-5 and TRBJ2-7; D is possibly TRBD2 (5 bases). Germline V gene sequence: CDR1 MNHEY, CDR2 SVGAGI. Trimming pared 2 bases from V and 6 bases from J, leaving 17 bases between. This CDR3 comprises 15 residues. CDR3 protein: CASSYGYRSGFEQYF. CDR3 sequence (DNA): TGTGCCAGCAGTTACGGGTATAGGTCGGGGTTCGAGCAGTACTTC.

This clonotype appeared many times. The chain recombines TRBV20-1 with TRBJ2-1; D gene unclear. This CDR3 is 11 amino acids long. The V gene's germline CDR1 is DFQATT and CDR2 SNEGSKA (reference sequence). V lost 4 bases to trimming and J lost 4 bases, with 5 bases between them. CDR3 bases: TGCAGTGCTACCGAATACAATGAGCAGTTCTTC. Translated, it gives CSATEYNEQFF.

This clonotype has more than one count but fewer than ten. This rearrangement joins TRBV28 to TRBJ2-1; 12 nucleotides match TRBD2. CDR3 length equals 17 residues. In germline, CDR1 is MDHEN, CDR2 SYDVKM. V shed 1 base, J shed 3 bases, and the junction held 4 bases outside the gene matches. As DNA, the CDR3 is TGTGCCAGCAGTTTATTGACTAGCGGGAGTATCTACAATGAGCAGTTCTTC. Translated: CASSLLTSGSIYNEQFF.

This clonotype was counted only a few times. Possible read error: a much larger clone is one base away. This chain connects TRBV4-3 to TRBJ2-5; D is uncertain. The V gene's germline CDR1 is LGHNA and CDR2 YSLEER. The length of the CDR3 is 16 residues. The ends were cut back, 0 bases at V and 5 bases at J, with 16 bases in the middle. CDR3 nucleotide sequence: TGCGCCAGCAGCCAAGATGGGTTAAAAATCCCGGAGACCCAGTACTTC. This sequence encodes CASSQDGLKIPETQYF.

This clonotype was detected ten times or more. The chain uses TRBV20-1 and TRBJ2-7, with TRBD1 as a possible D gene (5 bases). Germline CDR1 and CDR2: DFQATT and SNEGSKA (reference sequence). Deletions cut 0 bases from V and 7 bases from J, with 13 bases between. CDR3 length: 13 residues. CDR3 sequence reads: CSARDLGVEEQYF. The CDR3 region has the DNA TGCAGTGCTAGAGATCTAGGGGTGGAAGAGCAGTACTTC.

This clonotype was seen repeatedly, ten times or more. CDR3 sequence: CASSSRALATYNEQFF. In nucleotides, the CDR3 is TGTGCCAGCAGCTCTAGAGCACTCGCAACTTACAATGAGCAGTTCTTC. The chain combines TRBV28 with TRBJ2-1; no clear D. V dropped 6 bases and J dropped 4 bases, with 19 bases sitting between them. The CDR3 runs 16 residues. Germline V gives CDR1 MDHEN, CDR2 SYDVKM.

The chain carries TRBV6-2 or TRBV6-3 and TRBJ2-7; D uncertain. The ends were cut back, 2 bases at V and 4 bases at J, with 9 bases in the middle. The length of the CDR3 is 13 residues. The germline V gene has CDR1 MNHEY and CDR2 SVGEGT. This CDR3 is CASSYLEDYEQYF. The CDR3 DNA reads TGTGCCAGCAGTTACCTCGAGGATTACGAGCAGTACTTC.

As for this clonotype: One base away lies a much larger clone, so this may be a sequencing read error. The CDR3 bases are TGTGCCATCAGTTTAATGCGGCTCGAGCAGTTCTTC. As protein: CAISLMRLEQFF. The rearrangement links TRBV12-3 or TRBV12-4 to TRBJ2-1; D gene ambiguous. CDR3 length: 12 amino acids.

CDR3 in DNA: TGTGCCAGCAGCCAAGGAGCAGGGGCATTGAACACCATATATTTT. Translated, it gives CASSQGAGALNTIYF. This chain connects TRBV3-1 to TRBJ1-3; tentative D call: TRBD1 (6 bases). The CDR3 runs to 15 residues. With 1 base removed from V and 7 bases from J, the gap between germline ends came to 14 bases. Germline loops: CDR1 LGHDT, CDR2 YNNKEL (reference sequence).

This clonotype appeared a few times. The rearrangement uses TRBV19 and TRBJ2-2; 10 nucleotides agree with TRBD1. V was clipped by 4 bases and J by 4 bases; unmatched bases: 3. Germline CDR1 LNHDA, CDR2 SQIVND (reference sequence). The CDR3 loop spans 15 amino acids. CDR3 sequence reads: CASSTWTGGTGELFF. CDR3 coding DNA: TGTGCCAGTAGTACATGGACAGGGGGCACCGGGGAGCTGTTTTTT.

The V and J genes are TRBV29-1 and TRBJ2-2; TRBD1 might be the D (6 bases). There are 16 residues in the CDR3. Trimming left V 2 bases short and J 7 bases short, with 20 bases between. CDR1 and CDR2 (germline): SQVTM, ANQGSEA. As DNA, the CDR3 is TGCAGCGTTGAAAATTGGAGAGGGGGACGGGGCGGGGAGCTGTTTTTT. It specifies CSVENWRGGRGGELFF.

Many counts were recorded for this clonotype. The V gene is TRBV7-2, the J gene TRBJ2-7, with TRBD2 identical over 9 bases. The V gene's germline CDR1 is SGHTA and CDR2 FQGNSA. V lost 4 bases, J lost 6 bases, and 7 bases stayed unmatched. This CDR3 spans 14 amino acids. The CDR3 DNA reads as TGTGCCAGCAGCTATCAAGCGGGAGGAGGCGAGCAGTACTTC. It translates to CASSYQAGGGEQYF.

This clonotype was seen many times. J is TRBJ2-2 and V is TRBV29-1, with D uncertain. The germline V and J ends were trimmed by 2 bases and 1 base, with 14 bases remaining between them. Germline CDR1 is SQVTM and CDR2 is ANQGSEA. The CDR3 consists of 16 residues. The CDR3 coding sequence is TGCAGCGTTGAATCCCTCGATGATGTGAACACCGGGGAGCTGTTTTTT. It translates to CSVESLDDVNTGELFF.

The rearrangement joins TRBV21-1 to TRBJ2-7. TRBV21-1 is designated a pseudogene. The CDR3 has 18 amino acids. The CDR3 spells CASSKRCGELNITYEQYF. CDR3 sequence (DNA): TGTGCCAGCAGCAAAAGGTGCGGAGAGCTGAATATAACCTACGAGCAGTACTTC.

This clonotype was detected many times. The chain employs TRBV6-9 and TRBJ2-3; unclear D gene. CDR1 and CDR2 from the germline V gene are MNHGY and SVAAGI. This CDR3 comprises 15 residues. V lost 1 base and J 3 bases, leaving 11 bases between the germline ends. CDR3 sequence: CASSYLTSLTDTQYF. The CDR3 DNA reads as TGTGCCAGCAGTTATTTGACCTCGTTGACAGATACGCAGTATTTT.

This clonotype was recorded at least ten times. This chain joins TRBV4-3 and TRBJ2-3; 10 nucleotides align to TRBD2. CDR1 is LGHNA and CDR2 is YSLEER in the germline V gene. V lost 3 bases to trimming and J lost 4 bases; unmatched junction nucleotides: 10. The length of the CDR3 is 17 residues. The CDR3 loop is CASSHGGLAGAPDTQYF. The DNA for the CDR3 is TGCGCCAGCAGCCATGGCGGCCTAGCGGGAGCCCCAGATACGCAGTATTTT.